The next 6 T cell receptor beta chains were all read from a single sample in a study of T cell changes during pregnancy in multiple sclerosis. Some clones are missing from TCRdb's copy, which holds only in-frame ones; the method was immunoSEQ multiplex PCR. The sample has roughly 70,000 clones, more than 85% seen once. Here the sequenced sample was peripheral blood, taken in the first trimester of pregnancy. These TCRs come from a female donor with multiple sclerosis, enrolled in a pregnancy study.

This clone was found once. This rearrangement joins TRBV27 to TRBJ1-1; D is undetermined. The CDR3 covers 16 residues. Trimming shortened V by 3 bases and J by 4 bases, and 18 bases separated the two germline ends. Germline V gene sequence: CDR1 MNHEY, CDR2 SMNVEV (reference sequence). This chain's CDR3 is CASSLRTGTRTTEAFF. The CDR3 nucleotides read TGTGCCAGCAGTTTGAGGACTGGCACCCGCACCACTGAAGCTTTCTTT.

J is TRBJ1-2 and V is TRBV4-2, with a tentative D call TRBD1 (6 bases). There are 12 residues in the CDR3. Germline V gene data show CDR1 as LGHNA and CDR2 as YNFKEQ. V lost 6 bases and J lost 6, with 11 bases in between. The CDR3 protein is CASRLGANGYTF. The CDR3, as DNA: TGTGCCAGCAGACTGGGGGCTAATGGCTACACCTTC.

This CDR3 is CASGTTSNEQFF. The CDR3 DNA sequence: TGTGCCAGCGGGACTACTAGCAATGAGCAGTTCTTC. The chain recombines TRBV11-3 with TRBJ2-1; 7 bases are a match to TRBD2. Losses at the gene ends were 8 bases for V and 6 bases for J; bases not matched to a gene: 4. Looked up from germline, CDR1 is SGHNT and CDR2 is YENEEA. This CDR3 is 12 amino acids long.

V and J are TRBV7-8 and TRBJ1-5; 11 bases line up with TRBD1. Germline V gene data show CDR1 as SGHVS and CDR2 as FQNEAQ. CDR3 length: 20 residues. The trim removed 0 bases at V and 2 bases at J, leaving 12 bases unmatched. In nucleotides, the CDR3 is TGTGCCAGCAGCTTAGCGCGAGGGGACAGGGGGAGAATGGGCAATCAGCCCCAGCATTTT. This encodes CASSLARGDRGRMGNQPQHF.

CDR3 in DNA: TGTGCCAGCAAGTTCGCAGGGGAGAACACTGAAGCTTTCTTT. Its translation: CASKFAGENTEAFF. The chain links TRBV2 to TRBJ1-1; tentative D call: TRBD1 (6 bases). Germline V gene sequence: CDR1 SNHLY, CDR2 FYNNEI. Trimming took 7 bases from V and 1 from J, leaving 13 bases between them. The CDR3 contains 14 residues.

The CDR3: CASSLRTGGLSTNEKLFF. CDR3 DNA: TGCGCCAGCAGCTTACGGACAGGGGGATTATCAACTAATGAAAAACTGTTTTTT. The J gene is TRBJ1-4, the V gene TRBV5-1, with 10 bases that match TRBD1. CDR1 and CDR2 (germline): SGHRS, YFSETQ. V shed 2 bases and J 0 bases; nucleotides not matched to a gene: 7. This CDR3 is built from 18 residues.